A single sample is the source of the 13 T cell receptor beta chains below, sequenced in a study of T cell changes during pregnancy in multiple sclerosis (dated by TCRdb to the late 2010s). The method behind the library was the immunoSEQ multiplex PCR assay. This immuneACCESS table, as held by TCRdb, lists in-frame sequences with V and J called but not all clones. Of the missing ones, under half trace to an unresolved V gene in checked studies; the others have no known cause. The sample table shows 40,000 to 50,000 clones, and less than 95% are seen once. The ten largest clones add up to 9% to 10% of the sample. Material: CD8+ T cells from peripheral blood mononuclear cells, obtained in the first trimester of pregnancy. These receptors originate from a female donor with multiple sclerosis, enrolled in a pregnancy study.

The rearrangement uses TRBV11-3 and TRBJ2-1; 10 bases map to TRBD1. The length of the CDR3 is 16 residues. J gave up 5 bases and V 5 bases, and 9 bases lay outside the gene matches. From germline, CDR1 is SGHNT and CDR2 YENEEA. In DNA, the CDR3 is TGTGCCAGCAGCCCTCGCCGGGACAGGGGTGACAATGAGCAGTTCTTC. Encoded protein: CASSPRRDRGDNEQFF.

J is TRBJ1-1 and V is TRBV7-9; TRBD1 matches at 7 bases. The V and J ends lost 5 bases and 8 bases, in that order; junction bases with no gene match: 5. The CDR3 is 12 residues long. The germline CDR1 and CDR2 sequences are SEHNR and FQNEAQ (reference sequence). In nucleotides, the CDR3 is TGTGCCAGCAGCCTCCAGGGGGGAGAAGCTTTCTTT. Protein sequence: CASSLQGGEAFF.

The genes are TRBV7-9 and TRBJ2-7, with TRBD2 matching over 8 bases. Losses at the gene ends were 7 bases for V and 4 bases for J; bases not matched to a gene: 9. The CDR3 length is 14 residues. Germline lookup yields CDR1 SEHNR and CDR2 FQNEAQ (reference sequence). The CDR3 reads CASTMSGGGYEQYF. CDR3 sequence (DNA): TGTGCCAGCACCATGTCGGGGGGGGGTTACGAGCAGTACTTC.

The chain carries TRBV4-3 and TRBJ1-4, with D unclear. The V gene lost 1 base and the J gene lost 8 bases, with 11 bases spanning the gap. Germline V gene sequence: CDR1 LGHNA, CDR2 YSLEER. The CDR3 consists of 14 residues. CDR3 bases: TGCGCCAGCAGCCAAGCACTTACCCCCGAAAAACTGTTTTTT. Translating gives CASSQALTPEKLFF.

This sequence joins TRBV5-1 and TRBJ1-2, with 12 bases fitting TRBD1. V was clipped by 3 bases and J by 8 bases; unmatched bases: 8. Germline CDR1 SGHRS, CDR2 YFSETQ. The CDR3 length is 15 residues. CDR3 in amino acids: CASSSGQGASEGYTF. The CDR3 DNA reads as TGCGCCAGCAGCTCGGGACAGGGGGCTTCGGAAGGCTACACCTTC.

This sequence joins TRBV27 and TRBJ2-3, with TRBD2 as a possible D gene (5 bases). Germline V gene lookup returns CDR1 MNHEY and CDR2 SMNVEV (reference sequence). The V gene lost 7 bases and the J gene lost 8 bases, with 25 bases spanning the gap. The length of the CDR3 is 16 residues. CDR3 sequence (DNA): TGTGCCAGCACCCCCTCGGGCGGTCCTAGCACGGGTACGCAGTATTTT. Its protein is CASTPSGGPSTGTQYF.

V is TRBV7-9 and J is TRBJ2-5; 7 bases are shared with TRBD1. The trim removed 5 bases at V and 3 bases at J, leaving 9 bases unmatched. The CDR3 has 15 residues. The germline V gene encodes CDR1 SEHNR and CDR2 FQNEAQ (reference sequence). The CDR3 nucleotides are TGTGCCAGCAGCCCCTGGGACAGCCTAAAAGAGACCCAGTACTTC. This codes for CASSPWDSLKETQYF.

This rearrangement joins TRBV18 to TRBJ2-4, with 9 bases aligning to TRBD2. Germline trimming cut 2 bases from V and 1 base from J; bases unmatched to any gene: 6. The CDR3 totals 17 residues. CDR1 is KGHSH, CDR2 LQKENI, per germline. The CDR3: CASSPVRLAGAKNIQYF. The CDR3 nucleotides read TGTGCCAGCTCACCAGTAAGGCTAGCGGGGGCCAAAAACATTCAGTACTTC.

V usage is TRBV30 and J usage is TRBJ1-5; D not certain. Germline CDR1 GTSNPN, CDR2 SVGIG (reference sequence). CDR3 length equals 13 residues. The ends were cut back, 2 bases at V and 9 bases at J, with 14 bases in the middle. The CDR3 loop reads CAWSIRGPRPQHF. CDR3 DNA: TGTGCCTGGAGTATCCGAGGCCCGCGGCCCCAGCATTTT.

This clone was picked up a small number of times. The rearrangement uses TRBV6-5 and TRBJ2-7; perhaps TRBD1 as D (5 bases). From germline, CDR1 is MNHEY and CDR2 SVGAGI. Deletions cut 0 bases from V and 2 bases from J, with 11 bases between. This CDR3 comprises 15 residues. CDR3 coding DNA: TGTGCCAGCAGTTACTCCGTCAGGGCGGCCTACGAGCAGTACTTC. Translating it yields CASSYSVRAAYEQYF.

The V and J genes are TRBV5-1 and TRBJ2-7; 9 bases match TRBD1. V trimming: 4 bases; J trimming: 6 bases; junction bases outside the gene matches: 11. The CDR3 totals 15 residues. CDR1 SGHRS and CDR2 YFSETQ come from the germline V gene. The CDR3 is CASSQQGAQVSEQYF. The CDR3 DNA follows: TGCGCCAGCAGCCAACAGGGGGCGCAGGTATCCGAGCAGTACTTC.

This clone has a single count. V and J are TRBV6-5 and TRBJ1-1, with D perhaps matching TRBD1 (6 bases). The V end was cut by 6 bases, the J end by 7 bases, with 15 bases between. Germline CDR1 MNHEY, CDR2 SVGAGI. The CDR3 is 13 residues long. CDR3 sequence (DNA): TGTGCCAGCAGGGTACTTGGGGGCAGTGAAGCTTTCTTT. As protein: CASRVLGGSEAFF.

A single count supports this clone. V is TRBV6-5 and J is TRBJ2-1; 15 nucleotides line up with TRBD2. Unmatched junction bases numbered 3, after V lost 5 bases and J lost 7 bases. CDR1 and CDR2 (germline): MNHEY, SVGAGI. The CDR3 runs to 15 residues. In DNA, the CDR3 is TGTGCCAGCAGTCGAGGGACTAGCGGGAGGAATGAGCAGTTCTTC. Its protein product is CASSRGTSGRNEQFF.